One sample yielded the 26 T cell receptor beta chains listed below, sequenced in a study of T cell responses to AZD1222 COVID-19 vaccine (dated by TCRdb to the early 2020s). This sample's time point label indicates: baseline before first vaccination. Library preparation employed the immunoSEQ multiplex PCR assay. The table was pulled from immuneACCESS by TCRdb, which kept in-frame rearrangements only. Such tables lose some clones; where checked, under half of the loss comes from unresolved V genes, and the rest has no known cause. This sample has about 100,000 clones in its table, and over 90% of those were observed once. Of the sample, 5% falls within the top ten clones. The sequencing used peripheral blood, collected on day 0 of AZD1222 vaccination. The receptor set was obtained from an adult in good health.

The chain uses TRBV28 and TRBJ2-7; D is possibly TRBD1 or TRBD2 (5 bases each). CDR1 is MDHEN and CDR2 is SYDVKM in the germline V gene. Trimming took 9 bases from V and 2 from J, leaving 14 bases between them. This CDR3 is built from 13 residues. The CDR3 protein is CASSGRPTYEQYF. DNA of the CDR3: TGTGCCAGTTCGGGGCGGCCCACCTACGAGCAGTACTTC.

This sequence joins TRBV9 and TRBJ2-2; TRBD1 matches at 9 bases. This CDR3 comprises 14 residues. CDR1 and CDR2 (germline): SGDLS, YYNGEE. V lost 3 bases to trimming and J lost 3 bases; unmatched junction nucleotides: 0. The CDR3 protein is CASSGDRDTGELFF. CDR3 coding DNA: TGTGCCAGCAGCGGGGACAGGGACACCGGGGAGCTGTTTTTT. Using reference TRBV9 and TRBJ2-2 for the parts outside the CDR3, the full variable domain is DSGVTQTPKHLITATGQRVTLRCSPRSGDLSVYWYQQSLDQGLQFLIQYYNGEERAKGNILERFSAQQFPDLHSELNLSSLELGDSALYFCASSGDRDTGELFFGEGSRLTVL.

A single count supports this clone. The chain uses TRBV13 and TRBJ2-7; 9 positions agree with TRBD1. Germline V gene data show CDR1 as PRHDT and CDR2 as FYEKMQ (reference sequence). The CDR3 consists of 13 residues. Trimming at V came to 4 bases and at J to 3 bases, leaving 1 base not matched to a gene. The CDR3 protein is CASSSDRGYEQYF. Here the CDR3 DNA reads TGTGCCAGCAGCTCGGACAGGGGCTACGAGCAGTACTTC.

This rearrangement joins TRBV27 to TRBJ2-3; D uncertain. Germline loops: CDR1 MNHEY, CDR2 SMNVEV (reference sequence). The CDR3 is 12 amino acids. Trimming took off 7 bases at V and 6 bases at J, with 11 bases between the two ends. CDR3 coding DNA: TGTGCCAGCACCCCTATTTTCGATACGCAGTATTTT. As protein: CASTPIFDTQYF.

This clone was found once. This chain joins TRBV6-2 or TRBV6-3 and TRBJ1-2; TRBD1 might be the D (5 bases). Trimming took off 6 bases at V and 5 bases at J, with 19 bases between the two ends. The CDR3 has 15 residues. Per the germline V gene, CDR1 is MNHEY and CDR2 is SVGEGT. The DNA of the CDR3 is TGTGCCAGCAGCAATACATTGGACAAGGCGTATGGCTACACCTTC. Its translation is CASSNTLDKAYGYTF.

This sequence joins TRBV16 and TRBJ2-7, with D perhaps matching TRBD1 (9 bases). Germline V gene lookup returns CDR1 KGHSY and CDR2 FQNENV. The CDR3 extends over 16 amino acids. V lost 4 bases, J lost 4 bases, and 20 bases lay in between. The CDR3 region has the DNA TGTGCCAGCAGCCGACCGGGACAGGGACTAGGGTACGAGCAGTACTTC. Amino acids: CASSRPGQGLGYEQYF.

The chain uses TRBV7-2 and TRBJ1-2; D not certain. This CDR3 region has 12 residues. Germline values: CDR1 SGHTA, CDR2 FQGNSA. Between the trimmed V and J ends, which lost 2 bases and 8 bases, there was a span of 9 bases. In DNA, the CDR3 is TGTGCCAGCAGCTTATCAACTATCGGCTACACCTTC. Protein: CASSLSTIGYTF. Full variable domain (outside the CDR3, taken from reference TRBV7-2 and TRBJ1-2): GAGVSQSPSNKVTEKGKDVELRCDPISGHTALYWYRQSLGQGLEFLIYFQGNSAPDKSGLPSDRFSAERTGGSVSTLTIQRTQQEDSAVYLCASSLSTIGYTFGSGTRLTVV.

DNA for the CDR3: TGTGCCAGCAGTTCGGGCGAGAATTCACCCCTCCACTTT. Its translation is CASSSGENSPLHF. The rearrangement uses TRBV6-2 or TRBV6-3 and TRBJ1-6; D is ambiguous. The CDR3 covers 13 residues. Trimming pared 4 bases from V and 7 bases from J, leaving 8 bases between. The germline V gene encodes CDR1 MNHEY and CDR2 SVGEGT.

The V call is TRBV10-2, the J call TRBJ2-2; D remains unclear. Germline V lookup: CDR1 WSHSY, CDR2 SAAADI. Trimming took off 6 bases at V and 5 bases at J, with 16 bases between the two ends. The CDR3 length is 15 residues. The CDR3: CASRGLRQVTGELFF. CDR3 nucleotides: TGCGCCAGCAGGGGGTTGAGACAAGTAACCGGGGAGCTGTTTTTT.

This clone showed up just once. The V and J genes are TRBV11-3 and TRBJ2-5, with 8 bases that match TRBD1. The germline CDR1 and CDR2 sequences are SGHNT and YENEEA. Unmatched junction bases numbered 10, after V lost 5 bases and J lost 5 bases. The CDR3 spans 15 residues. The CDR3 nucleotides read TGTGCCAGCAGCCCGGGACAGGTGGAATTCGAGACCCAGTACTTC. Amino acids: CASSPGQVEFETQYF. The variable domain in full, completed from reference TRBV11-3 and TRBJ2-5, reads EAGVVQSPRYKIIEKKQPVAFWCNPISGHNTLYWYLQNLGQGPELLIRYENEEAVDDSQLPKDRFSAERLKGVDSTLKIQPAELGDSAVYLCASSPGQVEFETQYFGPGTRLLVL.

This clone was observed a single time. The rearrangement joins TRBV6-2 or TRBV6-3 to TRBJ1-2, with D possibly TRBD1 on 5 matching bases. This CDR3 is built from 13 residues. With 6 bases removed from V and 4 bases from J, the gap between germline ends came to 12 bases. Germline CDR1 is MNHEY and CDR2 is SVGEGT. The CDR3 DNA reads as TGTGCCAGCAGCCGACAGATTCGCTATGGCTACACCTTC. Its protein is CASSRQIRYGYTF.

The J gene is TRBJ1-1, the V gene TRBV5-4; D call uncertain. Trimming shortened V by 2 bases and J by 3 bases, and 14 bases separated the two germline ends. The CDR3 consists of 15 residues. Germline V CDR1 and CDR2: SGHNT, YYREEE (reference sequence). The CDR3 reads CASSFGLGLDTEAFF. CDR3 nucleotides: TGTGCCAGCAGCTTTGGTTTGGGGTTGGACACTGAAGCTTTCTTT.

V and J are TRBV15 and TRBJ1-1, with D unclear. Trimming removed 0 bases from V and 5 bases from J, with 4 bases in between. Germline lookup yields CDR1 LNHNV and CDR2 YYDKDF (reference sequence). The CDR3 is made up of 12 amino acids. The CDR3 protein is CATSRDGTEAFF. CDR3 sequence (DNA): TGTGCCACCAGCAGAGACGGGACTGAAGCTTTCTTT.

The CDR3 is CASSRTEGQGSETEAFF. Written as DNA, the CDR3 is TGCGCCAGCAGTCGCACGGAAGGACAGGGGAGCGAAACTGAAGCTTTCTTT. This chain connects TRBV23-1 to TRBJ1-1, with TRBD1 matching 9 bases. TRBV23-1 is labeled an ORF, and its function is uncertain. The trim removed 4 bases at V and 5 bases at J, leaving 14 bases unmatched. The CDR3 has 17 residues.

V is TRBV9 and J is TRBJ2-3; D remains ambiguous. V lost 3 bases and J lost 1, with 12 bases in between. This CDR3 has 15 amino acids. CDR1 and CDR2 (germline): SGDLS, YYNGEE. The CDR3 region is CASSGTSVRTDTQYF. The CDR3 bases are TGTGCCAGCAGCGGGACGTCGGTTCGCACAGATACGCAGTATTTT.

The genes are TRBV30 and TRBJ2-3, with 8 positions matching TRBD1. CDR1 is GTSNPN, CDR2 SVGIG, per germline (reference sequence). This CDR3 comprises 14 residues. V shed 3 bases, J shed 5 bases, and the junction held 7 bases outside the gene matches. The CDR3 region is CAWRPDRAGDTQYF. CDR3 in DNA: TGTGCCTGGAGGCCGGACAGGGCCGGAGATACGCAGTATTTT. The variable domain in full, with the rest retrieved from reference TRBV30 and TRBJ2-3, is SQTIHQWPATLVQPVGSPLSLECTVEGTSNPNLYWYRQAAGRGLQLLFYSVGIGQISSEVPQNLSASRPQDRQFILSSKKLLLSDSGFYLCAWRPDRAGDTQYFGPGTRLTVL.

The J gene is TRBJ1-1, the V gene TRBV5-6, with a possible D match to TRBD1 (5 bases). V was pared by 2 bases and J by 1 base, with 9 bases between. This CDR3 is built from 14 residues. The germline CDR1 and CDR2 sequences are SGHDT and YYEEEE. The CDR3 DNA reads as TGTGCCAGCAGCTTTCAGGGAAAGAACACTGAAGCTTTCTTT. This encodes CASSFQGKNTEAFF.

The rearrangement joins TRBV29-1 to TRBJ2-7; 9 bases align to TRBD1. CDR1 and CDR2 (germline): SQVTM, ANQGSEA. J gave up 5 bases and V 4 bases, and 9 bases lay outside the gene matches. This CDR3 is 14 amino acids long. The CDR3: CSVALTTGGNEQYF. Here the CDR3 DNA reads TGCAGCGTTGCCCTGACGACAGGGGGTAACGAGCAGTACTTC.

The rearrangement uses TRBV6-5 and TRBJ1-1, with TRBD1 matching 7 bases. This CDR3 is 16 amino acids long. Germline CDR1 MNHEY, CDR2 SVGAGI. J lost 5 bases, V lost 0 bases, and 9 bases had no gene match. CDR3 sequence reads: CASSYSREGARTEAFF. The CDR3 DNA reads TGTGCCAGCAGTTACTCCCGGGAGGGGGCGCGAACTGAAGCTTTCTTT.

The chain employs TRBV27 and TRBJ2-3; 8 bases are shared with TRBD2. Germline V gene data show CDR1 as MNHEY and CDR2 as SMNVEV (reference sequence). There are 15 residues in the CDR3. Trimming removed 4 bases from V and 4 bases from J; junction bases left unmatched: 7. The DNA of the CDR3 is TGTGCCAGCAGTTGGTCCAGCGGGAGTGCAGATACGCAGTATTTT. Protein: CASSWSSGSADTQYF.

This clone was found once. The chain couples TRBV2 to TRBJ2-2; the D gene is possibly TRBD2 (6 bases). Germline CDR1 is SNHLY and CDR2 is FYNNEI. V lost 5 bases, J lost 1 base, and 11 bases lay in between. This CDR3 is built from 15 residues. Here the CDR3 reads CASSLGRQNTGELFF. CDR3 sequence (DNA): TGTGCCAGCAGTCTAGGGAGGCAGAACACCGGGGAGCTGTTTTTT.

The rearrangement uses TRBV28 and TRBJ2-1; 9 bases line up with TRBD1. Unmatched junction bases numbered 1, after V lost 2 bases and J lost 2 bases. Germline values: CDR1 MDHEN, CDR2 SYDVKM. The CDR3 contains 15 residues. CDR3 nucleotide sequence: TGTGCCAGCAGTTTAGACAGGGGGACCTACAATGAGCAGTTCTTC. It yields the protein CASSLDRGTYNEQFF.

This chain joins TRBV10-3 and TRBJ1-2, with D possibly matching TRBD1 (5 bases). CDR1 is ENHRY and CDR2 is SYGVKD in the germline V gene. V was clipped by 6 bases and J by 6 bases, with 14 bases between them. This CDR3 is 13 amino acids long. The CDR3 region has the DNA TGTGCCATCAGCCGGGACGAGCAGCATGGCTACACCTTC. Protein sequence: CAISRDEQHGYTF.

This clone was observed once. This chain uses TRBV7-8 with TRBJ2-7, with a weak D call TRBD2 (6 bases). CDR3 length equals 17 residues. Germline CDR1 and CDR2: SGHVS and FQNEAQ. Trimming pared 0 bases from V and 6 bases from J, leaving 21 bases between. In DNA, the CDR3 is TGTGCCAGCAGCTTAGCGAGTCTTAGTACTAGCCCGCGCGAGCAGTACTTC. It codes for CASSLASLSTSPREQYF.

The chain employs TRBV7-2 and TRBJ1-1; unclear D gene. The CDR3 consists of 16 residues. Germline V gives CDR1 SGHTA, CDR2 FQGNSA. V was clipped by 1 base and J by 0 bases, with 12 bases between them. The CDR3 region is CASSLVGGYMNTEAFF. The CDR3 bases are TGTGCCAGCAGCTTAGTTGGAGGATACATGAACACTGAAGCTTTCTTT. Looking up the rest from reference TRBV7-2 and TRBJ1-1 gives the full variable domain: GAGVSQSPSNKVTEKGKDVELRCDPISGHTALYWYRQSLGQGLEFLIYFQGNSAPDKSGLPSDRFSAERTGGSVSTLTIQRTQQEDSAVYLCASSLVGGYMNTEAFFGQGTRLTVV.

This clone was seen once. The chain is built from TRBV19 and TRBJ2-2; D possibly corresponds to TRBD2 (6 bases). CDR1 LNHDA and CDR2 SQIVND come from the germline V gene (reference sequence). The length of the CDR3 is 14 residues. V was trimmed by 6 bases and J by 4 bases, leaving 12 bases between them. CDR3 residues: CASSQGAGTGELFF. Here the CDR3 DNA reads TGTGCCAGTAGCCAGGGAGCGGGCACCGGGGAGCTGTTTTTT.